Following are 22 T cell receptor beta chains from one sample sequenced in a study of T-cell memory formation after mild COVID-19 (dated by TCRdb to the early 2020s). Library construction relied on 5' RACE. Instrument used: Illumina NovaSeq 6000. TCRdb reran the public reads through fastp at Q25 and MiXCR, keeping productive beta chains. Entries that share a CDR3 protein sequence are merged under the most common genes and DNA. The sample table shows a few hundred thousand distinct CDR3 sequences, and roughly 21% are seen once. Around 21% of the sample is held by the ten biggest clonotypes. Source material: PBMCs or a T cell subset sorted from them (not recorded which). Receptor source: a man aged 18 to 30 who had mild COVID-19 (a few samples of this study predate the infection). The sample titles of this study are shuffled in the database, so cell type and time point are left out; the donor was told from shared clones.

This clonotype was counted a few times. The V call is TRBV29-1, the J call TRBJ2-1, with 8 bases lining up with TRBD2. CDR1 is SQVTM and CDR2 is ANQGSEA in the germline V gene. The V and J ends lost 7 bases and 6 bases, in that order; junction bases with no gene match: 8. The CDR3 has 13 residues. The CDR3 is CSAGLAFLNEQFF. CDR3 sequence (DNA): TGCAGCGCCGGACTAGCCTTCCTCAATGAGCAGTTCTTC.

The chain couples TRBV2 to TRBJ2-7; no reliable D call. The germline V gene encodes CDR1 SNHLY and CDR2 FYNNEI. Deletions cut 2 bases from V and 0 bases from J, with 17 bases between. The CDR3 is 17 residues long. The CDR3 sequence: CASSELGNLYSSYEQYV. The DNA of the CDR3 is TGTGCCAGCAGTGAACTCGGAAACCTCTATAGCTCCTACGAGCAGTACGTC.

This clonotype has ten or more counts. The CDR3 protein is CSARRETQYF. Written as DNA, the CDR3 is TGCAGTGCTAGAAGGGAGACCCAGTACTTC. This chain joins TRBV20-1 and TRBJ2-5; no reliable D call. The germline gives CDR1 DFQATT, CDR2 SNEGSKA (reference sequence). The CDR3 has 10 residues. Deletions cut 2 bases from V and 5 bases from J, with 3 bases between.

This clonotype showed up just a few times. V usage is TRBV7-2 and J usage is TRBJ2-7; D might be TRBD1 or TRBD2, each matching 5 bases. V was pared by 3 bases and J by 3 bases, with 9 bases between. The germline V gene has CDR1 SGHTA and CDR2 FQGNSA. The CDR3 sequence is 13 residues long. This CDR3 is CASSLSGLYEQYV. The CDR3 DNA follows: TGTGCCAGCAGCTTGTCGGGGCTCTACGAGCAGTACGTC.

The DNA for the CDR3 is TGCAGCGTTGAAGACAGGGCTGGAAACACCATATATTTT. As protein: CSVEDRAGNTIYF. The genes are TRBV29-1 and TRBJ1-3, with D tentatively TRBD1 (5 bases). This CDR3 has 13 amino acids. Trimming left V 0 bases short and J 2 bases short, with 5 bases between. CDR1 and CDR2 (germline): SQVTM, ANQGSEA.

This clonotype was seen only a few times. The rearrangement joins TRBV29-1 to TRBJ2-6; perhaps D is TRBD1 or TRBD2 (5 bases each). The V and J ends lost 7 bases and 2 bases respectively, with 15 bases between them. The V gene's germline CDR1 is SQVTM and CDR2 ANQGSEA. The CDR3 runs to 15 residues. In DNA, the CDR3 is TGCAGCGCAGTGGGGGACGAGACTGGGGCCAACGTCCTGACTTTC. The encoded protein is CSAVGDETGANVLTF.

This clonotype was found many times. V is TRBV5-1 and J is TRBJ2-5; 10 bases align to TRBD1. The CDR3 covers 15 residues. Germline CDR1 reads SGHRS; CDR2 reads YFSETQ. V lost 0 bases and J lost 3; bases outside the gene matches: 2. CDR3 sequence: CASSLVGTGEETQYF. Written as DNA, the CDR3 is TGCGCCAGCAGCTTGGTAGGGACAGGGGAAGAGACCCAGTACTTC.

This chain joins TRBV7-3 and TRBJ2-5; D unclear. CDR3 size: 13 residues. Germline V CDR1 and CDR2: SGHTA, FQGTGA. Trimming pared 2 bases from V and 4 bases from J, leaving 8 bases between. The CDR3 region has the DNA TGTGCCAGCAGCTTATGGTCGGGAGAGACCCAGTACTTC. Translated, it gives CASSLWSGETQYF.

This clonotype was found many times. The J gene is TRBJ2-3, the V gene TRBV5-5; D might be TRBD2 (7 bases). Germline loops: CDR1 SGHKS, CDR2 YYEKEE (reference sequence). The CDR3 is 14 residues long. Trimming removed 4 bases at V and 4 bases at J, with 13 bases between. Written as DNA, the CDR3 is TGTGCCAGCAGCCCGAGGGGGGGGGCAGATACGCAGTATTTT. It encodes CASSPRGGADTQYF.

A few counts support this clonotype. The CDR3 sequence is CASSWTGGRTGELFF. CDR3 nucleotides: TGTGCCAGCTCCTGGACAGGGGGTCGCACCGGGGAGCTGTTTTTT. This rearrangement joins TRBV7-2 to TRBJ2-2; 10 nucleotides align to TRBD1. Germline trimming cut 8 bases from V and 4 bases from J; bases unmatched to any gene: 7. There are 15 residues in the CDR3. CDR1 SGHTA and CDR2 FQGNSA come from the germline V gene.

V usage is TRBV20-1 and J usage is TRBJ1-2; D is possibly TRBD1 (5 bases). The germline V gene encodes CDR1 DFQATT and CDR2 SNEGSKA (reference sequence). V lost 0 bases and J 6 bases, leaving 14 bases between the germline ends. The CDR3 has 14 residues. This chain's CDR3 is CSARDFRGDHGYTF. In DNA, the CDR3 is TGCAGTGCTAGAGATTTTCGCGGGGACCATGGCTACACCTTC.

Only a few counts were recorded for this clonotype. V usage is TRBV4-1 and J usage is TRBJ1-4, with D possibly TRBD1 on 6 matching bases. Trimming cost V 4 bases and J 6 bases, with 24 bases left between them. The CDR3 is 18 amino acids. Per germline, CDR1 MGHRA and CDR2 YSYEKL. CDR3 bases: TGCGCCAGCAGCCTCTCAACTCCGCGACAGGCTAGGGATGAAAAACTGTTTTTT. Translating gives CASSLSTPRQARDEKLFF.

The chain carries TRBV5-1 and TRBJ2-1, with D perhaps matching TRBD1 or TRBD2 (5 bases each). This CDR3 comprises 18 residues. Deletions cut 3 bases from V and 0 bases from J, with 19 bases between. Germline V gene data show CDR1 as SGHRS and CDR2 as YFSETQ. CDR3 bases: TGCGCCAGCAGCTCGCCCGAAAGCGGACATAGCTCCTACAATGAGCAGTTCTTC. This encodes CASSSPESGHSSYNEQFF.

CDR3 in amino acids: CASSESLAGGTDTQYF. CDR3 sequence (DNA): TGCGCCAGCAGTGAGTCGCTAGCGGGTGGCACAGATACGCAGTATTTT. The J gene is TRBJ2-3, the V gene TRBV10-1; 8 bases are a match to TRBD2. The ends lost 0 bases at V and 1 base at J; junction bases unmatched: 3. This CDR3 spans 16 amino acids. From germline, CDR1 is WNHNN and CDR2 SYGVQD (reference sequence).

This chain connects TRBV5-1 to TRBJ2-3, with TRBD2 matching 9 bases. Germline lookup yields CDR1 SGHRS and CDR2 YFSETQ. V was clipped by 1 base and J by 5 bases; unmatched bases: 8. The CDR3 sequence is 16 residues long. CDR3 protein: CASSLRQRGAIDTQYF. In nucleotides, the CDR3 is TGCGCCAGCAGCTTGAGGCAGCGGGGGGCCATAGATACGCAGTATTTT.

This clonotype was seen a handful of times. V gene TRBV27 combines with J gene TRBJ2-1; 7 bases match TRBD1. The V gene end was trimmed by 7 bases and the J gene end by 2 bases; junction bases not matched to a gene: 5. The CDR3 runs 14 residues. From germline, CDR1 is MNHEY and CDR2 SMNVEV (reference sequence). The CDR3 DNA is TGTGCCAGCAAAACAGGGGTAGCCTACAATGAGCAGTTCTTC. It translates to CASKTGVAYNEQFF.

The V and J genes are TRBV5-1 and TRBJ1-4; D gene uncertain. Germline V gene lookup returns CDR1 SGHRS and CDR2 YFSETQ. The CDR3 has 16 amino acids. V gave up 0 bases and J gave up 3 bases, with 12 bases separating them. CDR3 bases: TGCGCCAGCAGCTTGGGCTCGGGCGGGGCTAATGAAAAACTGTTTTTT. Translated: CASSLGSGGANEKLFF.

The V gene is TRBV20-1, the J gene TRBJ1-2; D perhaps matches TRBD1 (6 bases). CDR1 and CDR2 (germline): DFQATT, SNEGSKA (reference sequence). Trimming stripped 0 bases from V and 3 bases from J, with 17 bases between. The CDR3 has 16 residues. CDR3 nucleotide sequence: TGCAGTGCTAGAGATCTTCTTAGGGGGTACTACTATGGCTACACCTTC. As protein: CSARDLLRGYYYGYTF.

V is TRBV6-2 or TRBV6-3 and J is TRBJ2-1; D possibly corresponds to TRBD1 (5 bases). Germline assignment: CDR1 MNHEY and CDR2 SVGEGT. V lost 0 bases, J lost 9 bases, and 15 bases lay in between. This CDR3 has 15 residues. CDR3 coding DNA: TGTGCCAGCAGTTACTCGAAGCCCAGGGATAGTGAGCAGTTCTTC. Protein sequence: CASSYSKPRDSEQFF.

This clonotype came up a few times. This chain uses TRBV20-1 with TRBJ2-7; tentatively, D is TRBD1 (6 bases). The CDR3 is made up of 17 amino acids. Germline lookup yields CDR1 DFQATT and CDR2 SNEGSKA (reference sequence). Trimming removed 3 bases from V and 0 bases from J, with 21 bases in between. CDR3 amino acids: CSARGATGGRSSYEQYF. The CDR3 bases are TGCAGTGCTAGGGGGGCGACGGGCGGACGGAGCTCCTACGAGCAGTACTTC.

This clonotype has ten or more counts. V gene TRBV3-1 combines with J gene TRBJ2-3; D is unclear. Germline V lookup: CDR1 LGHDT, CDR2 YNNKEL (reference sequence). V gave up 0 bases and J gave up 5 bases, with 9 bases separating them. This CDR3 comprises 14 residues. The DNA for the CDR3 is TGTGCCAGCAGCCAAGATGGGTGGCAAGATACGCAGTATTTT. It specifies CASSQDGWQDTQYF.

This clonotype was picked up a small number of times. The chain uses TRBV15 and TRBJ1-4; D is ambiguous. Trimming took 1 base from V and 8 from J, leaving 5 bases between them. CDR1 and CDR2 (germline): LNHNV, YYDKDF (reference sequence). The CDR3 has 12 residues. CDR3 in amino acids: CATSRGGEKLFF. In DNA, the CDR3 is TGTGCCACCAGCAGAGGCGGGGAAAAACTGTTTTTT.